The clone carrying this T cell receptor beta chain showed up many times. Its antigen is unidentified. Amplification from RNA transcripts yielded the TCR beta CDR3 regions. Second-round multiplex PCR followed a first-round RT-PCR using HTBI primers. TCRdb re-analysed the multiplex PCR reads in MiXCR, keeping a single row per CDR3 protein. The sample lists over a million distinct CDR3 sequences; about two fifths were seen once. Participants with hyperthyroidism, aged 18 to 65, were newly diagnosed with under 2 months' duration. This specimen belongs to a study of Graves' ophthalmopathy and Graves' hyperthyroidism. Findings of the study overall: The model reached approximately 70% sensitivity and approximately 72% specificity for predicting ophthalmopathy progression. Most clonotypes expanded in thyroid above 0.001 frequency were present in blood too.

The CDR3 spans 12 residues. Germline CDR1 SQVTM, CDR2 ANQGSEA. The germline V and J ends were trimmed by 6 bases and 4 bases, with 12 bases remaining between them. The sequenced sample was peripheral blood or thyroid tissue (not recorded which). The V and J genes are TRBV29-1 and TRBJ1-2, with TRBD1 as a possible D gene (6 bases). This TCR derives from an adult man with Graves' hyperthyroidism. CDR3 bases: TGCAGCGTCGGGACAATGGTCTATGGCTACACCTTC. This gives the protein CSVGTMVYGYTF.